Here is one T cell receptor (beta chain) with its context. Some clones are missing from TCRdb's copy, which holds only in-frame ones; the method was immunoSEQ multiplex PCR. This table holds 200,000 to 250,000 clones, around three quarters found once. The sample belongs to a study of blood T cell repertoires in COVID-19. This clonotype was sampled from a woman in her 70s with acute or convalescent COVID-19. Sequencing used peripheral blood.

CDR3 coding DNA: TGTGCCAGCAGCTATGGCAATCAGCCCCAGCATTTT. This codes for CASSYGNQPQHF. The rearrangement joins TRBV6-5 to TRBJ1-5; no definite D call. The CDR3 length is 12 residues. Trimming stripped 6 bases from V and 2 bases from J, with 5 bases between. Germline loops: CDR1 MNHEY, CDR2 SVGAGI.